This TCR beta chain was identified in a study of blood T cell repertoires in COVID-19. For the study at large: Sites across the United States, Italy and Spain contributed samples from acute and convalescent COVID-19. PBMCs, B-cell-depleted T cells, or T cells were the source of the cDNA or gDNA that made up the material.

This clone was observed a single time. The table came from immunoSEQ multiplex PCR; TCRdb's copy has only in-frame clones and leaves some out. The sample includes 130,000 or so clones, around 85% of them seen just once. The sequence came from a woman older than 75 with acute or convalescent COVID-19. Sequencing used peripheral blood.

The CDR3 spells CAWSRNRGGSPLHF. The DNA for the CDR3 is TGTGCCTGGAGTAGGAACAGGGGTGGTTCACCCCTCCACTTT. The genes are TRBV30 and TRBJ1-6, with TRBD1 matching over 7 bases. Trimming at V came to 2 bases and at J to 9 bases, leaving 7 bases not matched to a gene. Looked up from germline, CDR1 is GTSNPN and CDR2 is SVGIG (reference sequence). The CDR3 is made up of 14 amino acids.